Listed below are T cell receptor beta chains from one sample, sequenced in a study of CD8 T cells in ankylosing spondylitis. TCRdb re-called the 5' RACE reads with MiXCR, one entry per CDR3 protein. The table lists about 250,000 distinct CDR3 sequences, more than 20% of them singletons. The sequenced sample consisted of blood, either unsorted or a sorted T cell fraction (not recorded which). The receptor set was obtained from a male donor with ankylosing spondylitis or in good health (not recorded which). Both conserved end residues are part of each CDR3. Fields, in order: CDR3 DNA, CDR3 protein, clone size, J gene, D gene, V gene. D genes are given only for firm matches. Where a row states a size, it is once, few, many or the class of an expanded clone; other rows omit it.

DNA: TGTGCCAGCAGCCTCGGGACTAGCAGACGCACAGATACGCAGTATTTT; CDR3: CASSLGTSRRTDTQYF; size: many; J: TRBJ2-3; D: TRBD2; V: TRBV3-1
DNA: TGTGCCAGCAGCTTACTCCCGACGTTGCAAGAGACCCAGTACTTC; CDR3: CASSLLPTLQETQYF; size: many; J: TRBJ2-5; D: NA; V: TRBV7-6
DNA: TGTGCCAGCAGCTTGTGGAACAATGAGCAGTTCTTC; CDR3: CASSLWNNEQFF; size: few; J: TRBJ2-1; D: NA; V: TRBV5-5
DNA: TGCGCACTTAAAGCCGGGACCAACACTGAAGCTTTCTTT; CDR3: CALKAGTNTEAFF; size: many; J: TRBJ1-1; D: NA; V: TRBV20-1
DNA: TGCGCCAGCAGTTCCGGACAGGGGAGACTGGGGAACGAGCAGTACTTC; CDR3: CASSSGQGRLGNEQYF; size: many; J: TRBJ2-7; D: TRBD1; V: TRBV5-1
DNA: TGCAGCGTTGAAGATGGGGGAGGGGGTTTGGAGCAGTTCTTC; CDR3: CSVEDGGGGLEQFF; size: many; J: TRBJ2-1; D: NA; V: TRBV29-1
DNA: TGTGCCAGCAGTTCAGAGGACAGCAACTATGGCTACACCTTC; CDR3: CASSSEDSNYGYTF; size: few; J: TRBJ1-2; D: NA; V: TRBV12-3/TRBV12-4
DNA: TGCAGTGCTGGAGTTAACAGGGTCGAAGCTTTCTTT; CDR3: CSAGVNRVEAFF; size: many; J: TRBJ1-1; D: NA; V: TRBV20-1
DNA: TGTGCCAGCAGGGGACAGGGGGCGATCGTGGACTTC; CDR3: CASRGQGAIVDF; size: NA; J: TRBJ2-7; D: TRBD1; V: TRBV28
DNA: TGTGCCAGCAGTGAACTCGACATCACCTACGAGCAGTACTTC; CDR3: CASSELDITYEQYF; size: many; J: TRBJ2-7; D: NA; V: TRBV6-1
DNA: TGTGCCAGTAGTTACTCGTCTGAGCAGTACTTC; CDR3: CASSYSSEQYF; size: NA; J: TRBJ2-7; D: NA; V: TRBV6-5
DNA: TGTGCCAGCACCTCCCGAGCAAACTACGAGCAGTACTTC; CDR3: CASTSRANYEQYF; size: NA; J: TRBJ2-7; D: NA; V: TRBV7-2
DNA: TGTGCCAGCAGTTTAGGCGGCAGAACATACTTC; CDR3: CASSLGGRTYF; size: many; J: TRBJ2-7; D: NA; V: TRBV27
DNA: TGCAGTGCTAGAGATGAGGTTTATAATTCACCCCTCCACTTT; CDR3: CSARDEVYNSPLHF; size: many; J: TRBJ1-6; D: NA; V: TRBV20-1
DNA: TGTGCCAGCAGCTTAGCCAGCTCCTATAATTCACCCCTCCACTTT; CDR3: CASSLASSYNSPLHF; size: many; J: TRBJ1-6; D: NA; V: TRBV7-2
DNA: TGCAGTGCGCTACAGGGGGTTGAGACCCAGTACTTC; CDR3: CSALQGVETQYF; size: few; J: TRBJ2-5; D: TRBD1; V: TRBV20-1
DNA: TGTGCCAGCAGATCGACAGGGGCGGGAAGAGAGACCCAGTACTTC; CDR3: CASRSTGAGRETQYF; size: NA; J: TRBJ2-5; D: TRBD1; V: TRBV12-3/TRBV12-4
DNA: TGCGCCAGCTCCTGGGGCAGCGGGGGCTACGAGCAGTACTTC; CDR3: CASSWGSGGYEQYF; size: NA; J: TRBJ2-7; D: TRBD2; V: TRBV5-1
DNA: TGCAGTGCTAGACTACCGGGGGCCGGGGAGACCCAGTACTTC; CDR3: CSARLPGAGETQYF; size: many; J: TRBJ2-5; D: NA; V: TRBV20-1
DNA: TGTGCCAGCAGCTTGGCGCCAGTTACCTACAATGAGCAGTTCTTC; CDR3: CASSLAPVTYNEQFF; size: NA; J: TRBJ2-1; D: NA; V: TRBV5-5
DNA: TGCAGTGCCCGGACAGGGCATTACACCGGGGAGCTGTTTTTT; CDR3: CSARTGHYTGELFF; size: many; J: TRBJ2-2; D: TRBD1; V: TRBV20-1
DNA: TGCAGTGCTAGAGATAGCGGGGGGGCCCGAGAGACCCAGTACTTC; CDR3: CSARDSGGARETQYF; size: few; J: TRBJ2-5; D: TRBD2; V: TRBV20-1
DNA: TGCAGTGCTAGTTCTTCAGGGGGAGAGACCCAGTACTTC; CDR3: CSASSSGGETQYF; size: many; J: TRBJ2-5; D: TRBD1; V: TRBV20-1
DNA: TGCGCCAGCAGCCCCCGGACAGGGGGGAAGACCCAGTACTTC; CDR3: CASSPRTGGKTQYF; size: many; J: TRBJ2-5; D: TRBD1; V: TRBV5-1
DNA: TGCAGTGCCCGAGGAGTAAACTCCTATAATTCACCCCTCCACTTT; CDR3: CSARGVNSYNSPLHF; size: many; J: TRBJ1-6; D: NA; V: TRBV20-1
DNA: TGTGCCAGCAGCCAAGATGGAGGTAGGACTAGCGATCCTGAGCAGTTCTTC; CDR3: CASSQDGGRTSDPEQFF; size: many; J: TRBJ2-1; D: TRBD2; V: TRBV4-2
DNA: TGTGCTAGCAGCTTACAGGGTCTTCAAGAGACCCAGTACTTC; CDR3: CASSLQGLQETQYF; size: NA; J: TRBJ2-5; D: NA; V: TRBV7-7
DNA: TGTGCCAGCAGTTCGGGCGGGGGAGGCGGTCGCGAGCAGTACTTC; CDR3: CASSSGGGGGREQYF; size: NA; J: TRBJ2-7; D: TRBD2; V: TRBV28
DNA: TGCGCCAGCAGTGAGTCGGGCTGGGGGGGCAATGAGCAGTTCTTC; CDR3: CASSESGWGGNEQFF; size: many; J: TRBJ2-1; D: TRBD2; V: TRBV10-1
DNA: TGCGCCAGCAGTGCGTCTAGGGGGGCAGATACGCAGTATTTT; CDR3: CASSASRGADTQYF; size: NA; J: TRBJ2-3; D: NA; V: TRBV10-1
DNA: TGTGCCAGCAGCCAACCGGGGGGCGGGACAGATACGCAGTATTTT; CDR3: CASSQPGGGTDTQYF; size: NA; J: TRBJ2-3; D: NA; V: TRBV7-2
DNA: TGTGCCAGCAGAACCGGGACAGTACGCTACGAGCAGTACTTC; CDR3: CASRTGTVRYEQYF; size: few; J: TRBJ2-7; D: TRBD1; V: TRBV6-1
DNA: TGCAGTGCTAGGGCCGGCGGACATTGGTGGCAGTACTTC; CDR3: CSARAGGHWWQYF; size: NA; J: TRBJ2-7; D: NA; V: TRBV20-1
DNA: TGCAGCGTTGTGGACGGATATAATGAAAAACTGTTTTTT; CDR3: CSVVDGYNEKLFF; size: few; J: TRBJ1-4; D: NA; V: TRBV29-1
DNA: TGTGCCAGCAGCTACCTGGCCAATGAGCAGTTCTTC; CDR3: CASSYLANEQFF; size: many; J: TRBJ2-1; D: NA; V: TRBV3-1
DNA: TGTGCCAGCAGCCCGAGACCGGGACGACGGCAAGAGACCCAGTACTTC; CDR3: CASSPRPGRRQETQYF; size: NA; J: TRBJ2-5; D: NA; V: TRBV7-9
DNA: TGTGCCAGCAGTGGCTCAGGGATAGCGGCTAATGAAAAACTGTTTTTT; CDR3: CASSGSGIAANEKLFF; size: few; J: TRBJ1-4; D: NA; V: TRBV12-3/TRBV12-4
DNA: TGCAGTGCCAGGGGCCCCTTCGGTTACGAGCAGTACTTC; CDR3: CSARGPFGYEQYF; size: NA; J: TRBJ2-7; D: NA; V: TRBV20-1
DNA: TGTGCCACCCGCCCAGCAGGGAGGGACGAGCAGTACTTC; CDR3: CATRPAGRDEQYF; size: few; J: TRBJ2-7; D: TRBD2; V: TRBV24-1
DNA: TGTGCCAGCAGTGAAACACTTAACGCCGAGCAGTACTTC; CDR3: CASSETLNAEQYF; size: many; J: TRBJ2-7; D: NA; V: TRBV6-1
DNA: TGTGCCAGCAGCTTAGTAGGGGGGGCCTACAATGAGCAGTTCTTC; CDR3: CASSLVGGAYNEQFF; size: once; J: TRBJ2-1; D: NA; V: TRBV7-2
DNA: TGTGCCAGCACCCGGCAAGGGAATGAGCAGTTCTTC; CDR3: CASTRQGNEQFF; size: NA; J: TRBJ2-1; D: NA; V: TRBV6-5
DNA: TGTGCCAGCAGTGGCCCCCTGACGAGGGGGGAAGCTTTCTTT; CDR3: CASSGPLTRGEAFF; size: NA; J: TRBJ1-1; D: NA; V: TRBV25-1
DNA: TGTGCCAGCAGCTCCCAGGGCCTGACTAATGAAAAACTGTTTTTT; CDR3: CASSSQGLTNEKLFF; size: many; J: TRBJ1-4; D: NA; V: TRBV7-2
DNA: TGTGCCAGCAGCACTAGCGGGGGGCGCACAGATACGCAGTATTTT; CDR3: CASSTSGGRTDTQYF; size: many; J: TRBJ2-3; D: TRBD2; V: TRBV7-2
DNA: TGCAGCGTTGAACAGGGTCGGCATGAGCAGTTCTTC; CDR3: CSVEQGRHEQFF; size: NA; J: TRBJ2-1; D: NA; V: TRBV29-1
DNA: TGTGCCAGCAGTATGTTAGGGACAGGGGCCTACGAGCAGTACTTC; CDR3: CASSMLGTGAYEQYF; size: many; J: TRBJ2-7; D: TRBD1; V: TRBV12-3/TRBV12-4
DNA: TGCAGCGCCGAGGCATCGAACACCGGGGAGCTGTTTTTT; CDR3: CSAEASNTGELFF; size: NA; J: TRBJ2-2; D: NA; V: TRBV29-1
DNA: TGTGCCAGCAGCACAGGACAGCGATTAAACACTGAAGCTTTCTTT; CDR3: CASSTGQRLNTEAFF; size: many; J: TRBJ1-1; D: NA; V: TRBV6-1
DNA: TGTGCCAGCAGTGCCGGGACAAGCTACGAGCAGTACTTC; CDR3: CASSAGTSYEQYF; size: NA; J: TRBJ2-7; D: NA; V: TRBV12-3/TRBV12-4
DNA: TGTGCCTCGAAACCGGGGGACCAAGAGACCCAGTACTTC; CDR3: CASKPGDQETQYF; size: NA; J: TRBJ2-5; D: NA; V: TRBV10-3
DNA: TGTGCCACCACGGGGCCCCGCGAGCAGTACTTC; CDR3: CATTGPREQYF; size: NA; J: TRBJ2-7; D: NA; V: TRBV21-1
DNA: TGTGCCATCAGTGTGACAGGCAAAAGCTCCTACAATGAGCAGTTCTTC; CDR3: CAISVTGKSSYNEQFF; size: few; J: TRBJ2-1; D: NA; V: TRBV10-3
DNA: TGTGCCAGCTGTAGCGGGGGGGCGTGGGGTGAGCAGTTCTTC; CDR3: CASCSGGAWGEQFF; size: NA; J: TRBJ2-1; D: TRBD2; V: TRBV27